What follows are 17 T cell receptor beta chains derived from one specimen sequenced in a study of Graves' ophthalmopathy and Graves' hyperthyroidism. RNA served as the template for amplifying TCR beta CDR3 regions. Second-round multiplex PCR followed a first-round RT-PCR using HTBI primers. Using its own MiXCR run on the multiplex PCR reads, TCRdb lists one record per CDR3 protein. This table has around 590,000 distinct CDR3 sequences, under 40% appearing once. The sample consisted of peripheral blood or thyroid tissue (not recorded which). Receptors originate from an adult man with Graves' hyperthyroidism.

This chain links TRBV4-1 with TRBJ2-1; 7 bases are shared with TRBD1. Per the germline V gene, CDR1 is MGHRA and CDR2 is YSYEKL. The CDR3 consists of 14 residues. V gave up 4 bases and J gave up 6 bases; unmatched junction bases: 6. The CDR3 spells CASSPGQVVNEQFF. DNA of the CDR3: TGCGCCAGCAGCCCCGGACAGGTCGTCAATGAGCAGTTCTTC.

The sample holds many counts of this clonotype. The chain uses TRBV11-3 and TRBJ2-5; maybe TRBD2 (6 bases). Germline lookup yields CDR1 SGHNT and CDR2 YENEEA. V shed 5 bases and J shed 3 bases, with 22 bases lying between them. This CDR3 is built from 17 residues. Here the CDR3 reads CASSPAFLGLFEETQYF. The CDR3 DNA reads TGTGCCAGCAGCCCAGCCTTCCTCGGACTATTTGAAGAGACCCAGTACTTC.

This clonotype was counted at least ten times. The J gene is TRBJ1-6, the V gene TRBV7-8; 9 positions match TRBD1. CDR1 SGHVS and CDR2 FQNEAQ come from the germline V gene. The CDR3 covers 15 residues. The ends lost 1 base at V and 9 bases at J; junction bases unmatched: 4. The CDR3 region has the DNA TGTGCCAGCAGCTTAGGACAGGGGGGAAGTTCACCCCTCCACTTT. Translation: CASSLGQGGSSPLHF.

There are many counts of this clonotype. This chain links TRBV10-3 with TRBJ1-6, with D unresolved. Germline CDR1 and CDR2: ENHRY and SYGVKD. V lost 10 bases, J lost 3 bases, and 13 bases lay in between. This CDR3 region has 14 residues. The CDR3 here is CASMDVDYNSPLHF. DNA of the CDR3: TGTGCCAGCATGGACGTTGACTATAATTCACCCCTCCACTTT.

The chain carries TRBV10-1 and TRBJ2-7; 10 positions agree with TRBD2. Near its end, the DNA agrees better with TRBJ2-1, so the J call may be wrong. The CDR3 has 13 residues. CDR1 is WNHNN, CDR2 SYGVQD, per germline (reference sequence). CDR3 protein: CASLAGACDEQFF. The CDR3 DNA follows: TGCGCCAGCCTAGCGGGAGCCTGCGATGAGCAGTTCTTC.

The CDR3 region is CASSLWGTGGAGTEAFF. In DNA form, the CDR3 reads TGTGCCAGCAGTTTATGGGGGACAGGGGGCGCGGGCACTGAAGCTTTCTTT. V is TRBV28 and J is TRBJ1-1, with TRBD1 matching over 12 bases. CDR1 MDHEN and CDR2 SYDVKM come from the germline V gene. The V segment lost 0 bases and the J segment 4 bases; nucleotides outside the gene matches: 6. CDR3 length equals 17 residues.

The rearrangement joins TRBV9 to TRBJ1-1; D remains ambiguous. CDR3 length equals 9 residues. Looked up from germline, CDR1 is SGDLS and CDR2 is YYNGEE. V gave up 4 bases and J gave up 10 bases, with 5 bases separating them. The CDR3 is CASSPGAFF. The CDR3 DNA sequence: TGTGCCAGCAGCCCCGGAGCTTTCTTT.

Regarding this clonotype: This clone may be a read error of a much larger clone one base away. This chain links TRBV5-5 with TRBJ1-5; the D gene is possibly TRBD1 (6 bases). CDR3 size: 15 residues. From germline, CDR1 is SGHKS and CDR2 YYEKEE (reference sequence). CDR3 amino acids: CAGSPGQISNQPQHF. The CDR3 nucleotides read TGTGCCGGCAGCCCAGGACAGATTAGCAATCAGCCCCAGCATTTT.

As for this clonotype: A read error is possible here, since a much larger clone lies one base away. V is TRBV14 and J is TRBJ2-7; D remains unclear. In germline, CDR1 is SGHDN, CDR2 FVKESK. V lost 4 bases and J lost 3, with 13 bases in between. The CDR3 runs to 14 residues. The CDR3 DNA follows: TGTGCCAGCAGCCCCGTGAGGCTCTTCTACGAGCAGTACTTC. Translating it yields CASSPVRLFYEQYF.

In its sample, this clonotype was seen many times. The chain is built from TRBV2 and TRBJ2-3; D remains unclear. V was shortened by 3 bases and J by 4 bases, with 8 bases between the two germline ends. Per the germline V gene, CDR1 is SNHLY and CDR2 is FYNNEI. The length of the CDR3 is 13 residues. CDR3 in DNA: TGTGCCAGCAGTGAGAGTAGGGCAGATACGCAGTATTTT. As protein: CASSESRADTQYF.

This clonotype has at least ten counts. The rearrangement joins TRBV6-1 to TRBJ1-2; D is undetermined. Germline values: CDR1 MNHNS, CDR2 SASEGT. Deletions cut 1 base from V and 5 bases from J, with 8 bases between. This CDR3 is 13 amino acids long. The CDR3 region is CASSEGIGYGYTF. CDR3 DNA sequence: TGTGCCAGCAGTGAAGGAATTGGTTATGGCTACACCTTC.

This clonotype was observed a single time. Likely a read error: the CDR3 ends without its conserved phenylalanine or tryptophan. The DNA is left out, because the CDR3 cannot be placed on it with certainty; the CDR3 is given as TCRdb lists it. The chain has TRBV14 and TRBJ2-5. Germline V gene lookup returns CDR1 SGHDN and CDR2 FVKESK. The CDR3 is 8 amino acids in total, end residues counted. The CDR3 sequence: CASSQDLG.

A note on this clonotype: Lacking the conserved final phenylalanine or tryptophan, this CDR3 likely reflects a read error. This chain joins TRBV7-7 and TRBJ2-2, with 10 bases identical to TRBD2. Germline V gives CDR1 SSHAT, CDR2 FNYEAQ (reference sequence). CDR3 length equals 16 residues. V lost 11 bases and J lost 1; bases outside the gene matches: 10. The CDR3 nucleotides are TGTGCCTCACCACTCCTAGCGGGGGTGAACACCGGGGAGCTGTTTCTT. Translated, it gives CASPLLAGVNTGELFL.

This clonotype is a singleton in its sample. The V and J genes are TRBV12-3 or TRBV12-4 and TRBJ2-7; D is tentatively TRBD1 or TRBD2 (5 bases each). Trimming took off 5 bases at V and 3 bases at J, with 20 bases between the two ends. This CDR3 spans 16 amino acids. The chain's CDR3 is CASSLRDPGEYYEQYF. The CDR3 nucleotides are TGTGCCAGCAGTCTACGGGACCCCGGAGAATACTACGAGCAGTACTTC.

Comment on this clonotype: This may be a read error: a much more frequent sequence differs by one nucleotide. This chain uses TRBV7-8 with TRBJ2-7; D ambiguous. The V end lost 6 bases, the J end lost 4 bases, and 13 bases lay between the germline ends. Germline V gives CDR1 SGHVS, CDR2 FQNEAQ. This CDR3 has 13 residues. The CDR3 region is CASSSEDGYEQYF. The CDR3 DNA sequence: TGTGCCAGCAGTTCAGAGGACGGTTACGAGCAGTACTTC.

V is TRBV2 and J is TRBJ1-6; a weak D match, TRBD1 (6 bases). The V gene's germline CDR1 is SNHLY and CDR2 FYNNEI. The CDR3 length is 15 residues. The V gene lost 3 bases and the J gene lost 6 bases, with 12 bases spanning the gap. The CDR3 nucleotides read TGTGCCAGCAGTGACGGGGGGGGCTCTAATTCACCCCTCCACTTT. It codes for CASSDGGGSNSPLHF. The full variable domain, its missing parts supplied by reference TRBV2 and TRBJ1-6, is EPEVTQTPSHQVTQMGQEVILRCVPISNHLYFYWYRQILGQKVEFLVSFYNNEISEKSEIFDDQFSVERPDGSNFTLKIRSTKLEDSAMYFCASSDGGGSNSPLHFGNGTRLTVT.

There are many counts of this clonotype. The rearrangement joins TRBV6-5 to TRBJ1-6, with D possibly being TRBD1 (6 bases). The CDR3 runs to 14 residues. The ends were cut back, 2 bases at V and 8 bases at J, with 10 bases in the middle. Germline V gives CDR1 MNHEY, CDR2 SVGAGI. This CDR3 is CASSYVAGDSPLHF. The CDR3 DNA is TGTGCCAGCAGTTACGTGGCAGGGGATTCACCCCTCCACTTT.